This T cell receptor (beta chain) was documented in a study of blood T cell repertoires in COVID-19. As for the study in general: Sources were T cells, B-cell-depleted T cells, or PBMCs; the material itself was cDNA or gDNA.

CDR1 is SGHTA, CDR2 FQGNSA, per germline. Trimming removed 5 bases at V and 2 bases at J, with 13 bases between. The CDR3 runs to 15 residues. In the original workflow: Nucleated cell counts were estimated from reference gene primer amplification. Some clones are missing from TCRdb's copy, which holds only in-frame ones; the method was immunoSEQ multiplex PCR. The DNA gave D and trimming, while V, J and clone size come from that table. The table includes roughly 60,000 clones, approximately 83% detected once. The chain uses TRBV7-2 and TRBJ1-3, with D uncertain. The sequenced sample consisted of peripheral blood. This clonotype originated in a woman aged 80 or over with acute or convalescent COVID-19. CDR3 sequence: CASSPERGTGNTIYF. The CDR3 nucleotides read TGTGCCAGCAGCCCCGAACGGGGAACTGGAAACACCATATATTTT.